Listed here are 30 T cell receptor beta chains from one sample, sequenced in a study of early T cells in non-severe SARS-CoV-2 infection (dated by TCRdb to the early 2020s). The receptor library was made with 5' RACE. Data came from a NextSeq 500. TCRdb reprocessing: public reads trimmed at Q25 with fastp, clones called with MiXCR, in-frame beta chains kept. Rows merge per CDR3 protein into single entries with the most common DNA and genes. This sample holds roughly 93,000 distinct CDR3 sequences; about 15% were observed only once. The top ten hold about 0.58% of the sample. What was sequenced was whole blood. The receptor source for this set is an adult who was a healthcare worker with PCR-confirmed SARS-CoV-2 infection or an uninfected control (not recorded which).

CDR3 region: CASSSRTGEVPDTQYF. CDR3 in DNA: TGTGCCAGCAGCTCTAGAACAGGGGAGGTCCCAGATACGCAGTATTTT. The chain has TRBV11-2 and TRBJ2-3; TRBD1 might be the D (7 bases). CDR3 length: 16 residues. Germline assignment: CDR1 SGHAT and CDR2 FQNNGV. Trimming left V 4 bases short and J 4 bases short, with 18 bases between.

A few counts support this clonotype. Germline and junction disagree at one end, which may indicate a read error. The rearrangement joins TRBV7-6 to TRBJ2-4, with D tentatively TRBD2 (7 bases). The CDR3 runs 12 residues. The V gene's germline CDR1 is SGHVS and CDR2 FNYEAQ. The CDR3 sequence is CASRALGGLLDF. The CDR3 nucleotides are TGTGCCAGCAGGGCACTCGGGGGGCTTCTTGACTTC.

This chain connects TRBV2 to TRBJ1-2; TRBD1 might be the D (5 bases). V gave up 6 bases and J gave up 1 base, with 12 bases separating them. Germline V lookup: CDR1 SNHLY, CDR2 FYNNEI. This CDR3 spans 14 amino acids. For the CDR3, the DNA is TGTGCCAGCAGCCCGCGACAGCTTAACTATGGCTACACCTTC. Amino acid sequence: CASSPRQLNYGYTF.

The V call is TRBV20-1, the J call TRBJ1-2; TRBD1 agrees at 7 bases. The V segment lost 6 bases and the J segment 4 bases; nucleotides outside the gene matches: 11. This CDR3 spans 14 amino acids. Germline loops: CDR1 DFQATT, CDR2 SNEGSKA (reference sequence). CDR3 DNA sequence: TGCAGTGCCCAAGCAATGCAGGGGGGCTATGGCTACACCTTC. Protein sequence: CSAQAMQGGYGYTF.

The J gene is TRBJ1-1, the V gene TRBV3-1; tentatively, D is TRBD1 (5 bases). Germline CDR1 LGHDT, CDR2 YNNKEL (reference sequence). Between the trimmed V and J ends, which lost 4 bases and 4 bases, there was a span of 13 bases. The CDR3 sequence is 14 residues long. In nucleotides, the CDR3 is TGTGCCAGCAGCCCGGGAGGAGGGGCCACTGAAGCTTTCTTT. Amino acids: CASSPGGGATEAFF.

The rearrangement joins TRBV15 to TRBJ2-7, with 9 bases aligning to TRBD1. Germline lookup yields CDR1 LNHNV and CDR2 YYDKDF (reference sequence). After removal of 1 base from V and 2 bases from J, the junction contained 9 bases not matched to a gene. CDR3 length equals 17 residues. The CDR3 here is CATSRAPGQGGAYEQYV. The CDR3 coding sequence is TGTGCCACCAGCAGAGCCCCGGGACAGGGAGGGGCCTACGAGCAGTACGTC.

This clonotype was recorded a few times. V gene TRBV7-9 combines with J gene TRBJ2-3; D may match TRBD1 or TRBD2 (5 bases each). Trimming shortened V by 5 bases and J by 2 bases, and 17 bases separated the two germline ends. This CDR3 is built from 16 residues. CDR1 is SEHNR, CDR2 FQNEAQ, per germline (reference sequence). CDR3 amino acids: CASSPRPLGTTDTQYF. The CDR3 DNA is TGTGCCAGCAGCCCCCGGCCCTTAGGGACCACAGATACGCAGTATTTT. Drawing the rest from reference TRBV7-9 and TRBJ2-3, the complete variable domain is DTGVSQNPRHKITKRGQNVTFRCDPISEHNRLYWYRQTLGQGPEFLTYFQNEAQLEKSRLLSDRFSAERPKGSFSTLEIQRTEQGDSAMYLCASSPRPLGTTDTQYFGPGTRLTVL.

This clonotype came up a few times. The rearrangement links TRBV28 to TRBJ2-1; no reliable D call. Between the trimmed V and J ends, which lost 2 bases and 6 bases, there was a span of 2 bases. The CDR3 runs to 11 residues. Germline V gives CDR1 MDHEN, CDR2 SYDVKM. CDR3 bases: TGTGCCAGCAGTTTAACCAATGAGCAGTTCTTC. This sequence encodes CASSLTNEQFF.

This clonotype was counted ten times or more. This chain joins TRBV6-1 and TRBJ2-6, with D possibly being TRBD1 (5 bases). There are 21 residues in the CDR3. The ends were cut back, 6 bases at V and 0 bases at J, with 27 bases in the middle. CDR1 is MNHNS and CDR2 is SASEGT in the germline V gene. The CDR3 coding sequence is TGTGCCAGCAGCCCCCTTTCCTCAAAGGGGCTGACCAGCTCTGGGGCCAACGTCCTGACTTTC. It yields the protein CASSPLSSKGLTSSGANVLTF.

V is TRBV7-9 and J is TRBJ1-1; 9 bases fit TRBD1. There are 15 residues in the CDR3. Germline V CDR1 and CDR2: SEHNR, FQNEAQ (reference sequence). The V gene end was trimmed by 1 base and the J gene end by 6 bases; junction bases not matched to a gene: 6. The CDR3 protein is CASSLGDRDVAEAFF. CDR3 coding DNA: TGTGCCAGCAGCTTAGGGGACAGGGACGTAGCTGAAGCTTTCTTT.

This clonotype occurred a few times. The V gene is TRBV15, the J gene TRBJ1-1, with 8 nucleotides matching TRBD1. The ends lost 5 bases at V and 6 bases at J; junction bases unmatched: 5. Looked up from germline, CDR1 is LNHNV and CDR2 is YYDKDF (reference sequence). This CDR3 contains 13 residues. The CDR3 here is CATSLTGVSEAFF. The CDR3 DNA follows: TGTGCCACCAGCCTGACAGGGGTTTCTGAAGCTTTCTTT.

This clonotype turned up a few times. This chain joins TRBV9 and TRBJ1-2, with D uncertain. The CDR3 length is 14 residues. V was shortened by 0 bases and J by 3 bases, with 9 bases between the two germline ends. From germline, CDR1 is SGDLS and CDR2 YYNGEE. CDR3: CASSVAPQDYGYTF. The CDR3 DNA follows: TGTGCCAGCAGCGTAGCCCCCCAGGACTATGGCTACACCTTC. Full variable domain (remainder filled in from reference TRBV9 and TRBJ1-2): DSGVTQTPKHLITATGQRVTLRCSPRSGDLSVYWYQQSLDQGLQFLIQYYNGEERAKGNILERFSAQQFPDLHSELNLSSLELGDSALYFCASSVAPQDYGYTFGSGTRLTVV.

The table lists this clonotype with a few counts. This chain links TRBV7-9 with TRBJ1-2, with a tentative D call TRBD1 (5 bases). CDR1 SEHNR and CDR2 FQNEAQ come from the germline V gene (reference sequence). V lost 4 bases to trimming and J lost 7 bases, with 10 bases between them. The CDR3 has 12 residues. Here the CDR3 DNA reads TGTGCCAGCAGCTCGCCGGGGGGTGGCTACACCTTC. Translating gives CASSSPGGGYTF.

This clonotype has just a few counts. The genes are TRBV27 and TRBJ1-1; TRBD1 might be the D (6 bases). V lost 6 bases and J lost 11, with 19 bases in between. The germline V gene has CDR1 MNHEY and CDR2 SMNVEV (reference sequence). This CDR3 has 13 residues. The CDR3 loop is CASSEKNRVAAFF. The CDR3 DNA is TGTGCCAGCAGCGAGAAAAACAGGGTTGCCGCTTTCTTT.

The chain combines TRBV29-1 with TRBJ1-2; TRBD1 agrees at 7 bases. The CDR3 is made up of 12 amino acids. V was pared by 4 bases and J by 8 bases, with 7 bases of the junction left unmatched. Germline V gene data show CDR1 as SQVTM and CDR2 as ANQGSEA. DNA of the CDR3: TGCAGCGTTGTTGAGGGGGCCAGAGGCTACACCTTC. Encoded protein: CSVVEGARGYTF.

The chain couples TRBV15 to TRBJ2-5; a possible D gene is TRBD2 (6 bases). From germline, CDR1 is LNHNV and CDR2 YYDKDF (reference sequence). The CDR3 extends over 14 amino acids. V shed 1 base and J shed 4 bases, with 10 bases lying between them. The CDR3 sequence is CATSRGRRGETQYF. The CDR3 DNA sequence: TGTGCCACCAGCAGAGGACGGAGGGGAGAGACCCAGTACTTC.

This clonotype was detected many times. The rearrangement joins TRBV7-2 to TRBJ1-5; the D is unclear. V shed 0 bases and J shed 6 bases, with 9 bases lying between them. This CDR3 contains 14 residues. CDR1 and CDR2 (germline): SGHTA, FQGNSA. CDR3: CASSLARKPQPQHF. The CDR3 nucleotides read TGTGCCAGCAGCTTAGCCCGCAAGCCTCAGCCCCAGCATTTT.

This clonotype has only a few counts. The genes are TRBV5-1 and TRBJ2-7; TRBD1 agrees at 9 bases. CDR3 length equals 14 residues. Germline V CDR1 and CDR2: SGHRS, YFSETQ. After removal of 0 bases from V and 4 bases from J, the junction contained 2 bases not matched to a gene. As DNA, the CDR3 is TGCGCCAGCAGCTTGGACAGGGGGCCGTACGAGCAGTACGTC. Protein product: CASSLDRGPYEQYV.

This sequence joins TRBV12-3 or TRBV12-4 and TRBJ1-2, with D possibly matching TRBD1 (6 bases). This CDR3 comprises 13 residues. V lost 1 base to trimming and J lost 7 bases, with 10 bases between them. The CDR3 nucleotides are TGTGCCAGCAGTTTAGTGACAGGCGCTGGCTACACCTTC. Its protein is CASSLVTGAGYTF.

This clonotype was seen a handful of times. The V and J genes are TRBV20-1 and TRBJ1-2; TRBD1 matches at 7 bases. The CDR3 is 14 amino acids. Germline V gene lookup returns CDR1 DFQATT and CDR2 SNEGSKA (reference sequence). Losses at the gene ends were 5 bases for V and 4 bases for J; bases not matched to a gene: 10. Here the CDR3 reads CSAATGTNLYGYTF. CDR3 nucleotides: TGCAGTGCTGCGACAGGGACAAATCTCTATGGCTACACCTTC.

This clonotype was seen only a few times. The J gene is TRBJ2-5, the V gene TRBV5-4; D uncertain. The germline gives CDR1 SGHNT, CDR2 YYREEE (reference sequence). Between the trimmed V and J ends, which lost 2 bases and 0 bases, there was a span of 5 bases. The CDR3 is made up of 13 amino acids. The CDR3 protein is CASSFQHQETQYF. The DNA for the CDR3 is TGTGCCAGCAGCTTCCAACACCAAGAGACCCAGTACTTC.

In this sample, this clonotype turned up a few times. This chain links TRBV7-6 with TRBJ2-6; D tentatively fits TRBD1 or TRBD2 (6 bases each). CDR1 is SGHVS, CDR2 FNYEAQ, per germline. Trimming removed 0 bases from V and 0 bases from J, with 12 bases in between. CDR3 length: 18 amino acids. CDR3 nucleotide sequence: TGTGCCAGCAGCTTAGCTCCGGGGGCAAGCTCTGGGGCCAACGTCCTGACTTTC. It specifies CASSLAPGASSGANVLTF.

This clonotype occurred a few times. The rearrangement uses TRBV30 and TRBJ1-3; D possibly corresponds to TRBD1 (5 bases). The V and J ends lost 0 bases and 3 bases respectively, with 18 bases between them. Germline V gene lookup returns CDR1 GTSNPN and CDR2 SVGIG (reference sequence). The CDR3 is 17 amino acids. The CDR3 here is CAWSVLGFGGGGNTIYF. For the CDR3, the DNA is TGTGCCTGGAGTGTATTAGGATTCGGGGGAGGTGGAAACACCATATATTTT.

The chain joins TRBV11-2 to TRBJ2-2; 8 positions agree with TRBD1. CDR1 is SGHAT, CDR2 FQNNGV, per germline. Trimming removed 3 bases from V and 6 bases from J; junction bases left unmatched: 6. This CDR3 contains 15 residues. Here the CDR3 reads CASSFGGQAPGELFF. Here the CDR3 DNA reads TGTGCCAGCAGCTTTGGGGGACAGGCCCCCGGGGAGCTGTTTTTT.

The gene calls are TRBV3-1 and TRBJ1-1; 8 bases match TRBD1. The germline CDR1 and CDR2 sequences are LGHDT and YNNKEL (reference sequence). CDR3 length equals 12 residues. The V and J ends lost 6 bases and 8 bases, in that order; junction bases with no gene match: 5. The CDR3 sequence: CASRLDRGEAFF. The CDR3 region has the DNA TGTGCCAGCAGGTTAGACAGGGGCGAAGCTTTCTTT.

This clonotype was observed at least ten times. The rearrangement uses TRBV5-1 and TRBJ2-2; D remains ambiguous. Germline V gene lookup returns CDR1 SGHRS and CDR2 YFSETQ. This CDR3 spans 13 amino acids. Trimming cost V 0 bases and J 6 bases, with 6 bases left between them. The CDR3 DNA follows: TGCGCCAGCAGCTTGGTGGCCTCCGGGGAGCTGTTTTTT. Its protein product is CASSLVASGELFF. Full variable domain (outside the CDR3, taken from reference TRBV5-1 and TRBJ2-2): KAGVTQTPRYLIKTRGQQVTLSCSPISGHRSVSWYQQTPGQGLQFLFEYFSETQRNKGNFPGRFSGRQFSNSRSEMNVSTLELGDSALYLCASSLVASGELFFGEGSRLTVL.

The chain carries TRBV6-1 and TRBJ1-1; TRBD1 is a possible D gene (6 bases). Trimming stripped 6 bases from V and 6 bases from J, with 14 bases between. Per germline, CDR1 MNHNS and CDR2 SASEGT. The CDR3 runs to 13 residues. The CDR3 bases are TGTGCCAGCAGCGTGGACAGAAGCTCTGAAGCTTTCTTT. Residues: CASSVDRSSEAFF.

In this sample, this clonotype turned up a few times. This chain joins TRBV5-4 and TRBJ1-1; TRBD1 agrees at 8 bases. This CDR3 spans 17 amino acids. Germline CDR1 SGHNT, CDR2 YYREEE (reference sequence). The trim removed 4 bases at V and 4 bases at J, leaving 15 bases unmatched. The CDR3 here is CASSPIAGGILGTEAFF. CDR3 DNA sequence: TGTGCCAGCAGCCCCATTGCAGGGGGCATATTGGGCACTGAAGCTTTCTTT.

This clonotype has a count of ten or more. V gene TRBV19 combines with J gene TRBJ2-2; D not certain. The CDR3 is 14 amino acids. From germline, CDR1 is LNHDA and CDR2 SQIVND (reference sequence). V lost 5 bases to trimming and J lost 4 bases, with 11 bases between them. The CDR3 nucleotides read TGTGCCAGTAGTGGGTGGTCGCGCACCGGGGAGCTGTTTTTT. It yields the protein CASSGWSRTGELFF.

The chain joins TRBV11-2 to TRBJ2-3, with 7 bases that match TRBD2. Germline values: CDR1 SGHAT, CDR2 FQNNGV. V trimming: 0 bases; J trimming: 5 bases; junction bases outside the gene matches: 8. The CDR3 loop spans 16 amino acids. CDR3 coding DNA: TGTGCCAGCAGCTTAGATTATGGCGGGGGTGGAGATACGCAGTATTTT. Translation: CASSLDYGGGGDTQYF.